Following are 17 T cell receptor beta chains from one sample sequenced in a study of blood T cell repertoires in COVID-19. Measured with immunoSEQ multiplex PCR; TCRdb has only the in-frame clones, and not every one. Among roughly 200,000 clones, more than 70% were seen once, and the ten largest hold 8.6%. The material sequenced was peripheral blood. All receptors come from a man in his forties or fifties with active or convalescent COVID-19.

The V and J genes are TRBV10-3 and TRBJ2-2; 9 bases agree with TRBD1. Germline CDR1 and CDR2: ENHRY and SYGVKD. Trimming removed 0 bases from V and 1 base from J; junction bases left unmatched: 0. The CDR3 covers 16 residues. The CDR3 protein is CAISESGQGNTGELFF. As DNA, the CDR3 is TGTGCCATCAGTGAGTCGGGACAGGGGAACACCGGGGAGCTGTTTTTT.

The genes are TRBV5-4 and TRBJ1-4; D may be TRBD1 (6 bases). Between the trimmed V and J ends, which lost 4 bases and 5 bases, there was a span of 12 bases. The CDR3 has 14 amino acids. In germline, CDR1 is SGHNT, CDR2 YYREEE (reference sequence). The CDR3 DNA follows: TGTGCCAGCAGCAAAGGGGGTGGGAATGAAAAACTGTTTTTT. Encoded protein: CASSKGGGNEKLFF.

This chain joins TRBV12-3 or TRBV12-4 and TRBJ1-1; D not certain. V lost 3 bases and J lost 12, with 14 bases in between. The CDR3 loop spans 12 amino acids. The CDR3 loop reads CASSFTELATFF. CDR3 nucleotides: TGTGCCAGCAGTTTCACAGAATTGGCGACTTTCTTT.

The chain is built from TRBV5-8 and TRBJ2-4; D is possibly TRBD2 (6 bases). This CDR3 is 15 amino acids long. With 1 base removed from V and 1 base from J, the gap between germline ends came to 9 bases. Per germline, CDR1 SGHTS and CDR2 YDEGEE. The CDR3 spells CASSLRGTAKNIQYF. CDR3 coding DNA: TGTGCCAGCAGCTTGCGGGGGACGGCCAAAAACATTCAGTACTTC.

This chain uses TRBV11-3 with TRBJ1-2; 9 positions match TRBD1. V lost 5 bases, J lost 3 bases, and 10 bases stayed unmatched. Germline CDR1 reads SGHNT; CDR2 reads YENEEA. CDR3 length: 16 amino acids. Written as DNA, the CDR3 is TGTGCCAGCAGCCAGAGTAAGGGACAGGGCTACTATGGCTACACCTTC. It encodes CASSQSKGQGYYGYTF.

J is TRBJ2-2 and V is TRBV5-4, with D tentatively TRBD2 (6 bases). There are 13 residues in the CDR3. From germline, CDR1 is SGHNT and CDR2 YYREEE (reference sequence). Deletions cut 5 bases from V and 4 bases from J, with 9 bases between. The CDR3 protein is CASRRDLTGELFF. CDR3 coding DNA: TGTGCCAGCAGGCGGGACCTCACCGGGGAGCTGTTTTTT.

The chain joins TRBV5-6 to TRBJ2-2; TRBD1 agrees at 7 bases. This CDR3 is built from 16 residues. Losses at the gene ends were 4 bases for V and 6 bases for J; bases not matched to a gene: 12. Germline lookup yields CDR1 SGHDT and CDR2 YYEEEE. The CDR3 loop reads CASSPLGGASAGELFF. CDR3 in DNA: TGTGCCAGCAGCCCGCTAGGGGGCGCGTCGGCCGGGGAGCTGTTTTTT.

The gene calls are TRBV12-5 and TRBJ2-3; D may be TRBD1 (6 bases). There are 14 residues in the CDR3. Trimming removed 6 bases from V and 5 bases from J, with 15 bases in between. Germline assignment: CDR1 LGHNT and CDR2 FRNRAP. The CDR3 bases are TGTGCTAGTGGGAACGACAGGAGCCTAGATACGCAGTATTTT. Protein sequence: CASGNDRSLDTQYF. Based on the CDR3 plus reference TRBV12-5 and TRBJ2-3, the full variable domain is DARVTQTPRHKVTEMGQEVTMRCQPILGHNTVFWYRQTMMQGLELLAYFRNRAPLDDSGMPKDRFSAEMPDATLATLKIQPSEPRDSAVYFCASGNDRSLDTQYFGPGTRLTVL.

This chain connects TRBV2 to TRBJ2-2, with TRBD1 matching over 7 bases. CDR3 length: 15 residues. CDR1 SNHLY and CDR2 FYNNEI come from the germline V gene. The V gene end was trimmed by 1 base and the J gene end by 1 base; junction bases not matched to a gene: 0. The CDR3 is CASSEGTGNTGELFF. The CDR3 DNA is TGTGCCAGCAGTGAAGGGACAGGGAACACCGGGGAGCTGTTTTTT.

This rearrangement joins TRBV14 to TRBJ1-4; 8 nucleotides align to TRBD1. V was clipped by 1 base and J by 13 bases; unmatched bases: 11. The germline gives CDR1 SGHDN, CDR2 FVKESK. CDR3 length: 15 amino acids. CDR3 sequence reads: CASSQVFSTGEGLFF. In DNA, the CDR3 is TGTGCCAGCAGCCAAGTATTCTCGACAGGGGAGGGACTGTTTTTT.

The V call is TRBV28, the J call TRBJ1-5; a possible D gene is TRBD1 (5 bases). This CDR3 region has 15 residues. V was trimmed by 4 bases and J by 3 bases, leaving 13 bases between them. Germline-derived CDR1 and CDR2 are MDHEN and SYDVKM. The CDR3 DNA is TGTGCCAGCAGTTCCCCTCAGGGCTTCAATCAGCCCCAGCATTTT. Translating gives CASSSPQGFNQPQHF.

This clone has more than one count but fewer than ten. The V gene is TRBV29-1, the J gene TRBJ2-2, with D possibly being TRBD2 (6 bases). V was trimmed by 7 bases and J by 4 bases, leaving 13 bases between them. The CDR3 totals 13 residues. Germline-derived CDR1 and CDR2 are SQVTM and ANQGSEA. The CDR3 bases are TGCAGCGCGGGGAGGCTGGGCACCGGGGAGCTGTTTTTT. Its protein product is CSAGRLGTGELFF.

This chain uses TRBV29-1 with TRBJ2-1; maybe TRBD1 (7 bases). Between the trimmed V and J ends, which lost 0 bases and 5 bases, there was a span of 11 bases. Per germline, CDR1 SQVTM and CDR2 ANQGSEA. CDR3 length equals 14 residues. Here the CDR3 DNA reads TGCAGCGTTGAAGAGGCGGGACAGAACAATGAGCAGTTCTTC. As protein: CSVEEAGQNNEQFF.

This sequence joins TRBV6-5 and TRBJ1-4; D unresolved. CDR1 and CDR2 (germline): MNHEY, SVGAGI. CDR3 length: 14 amino acids. V was cut by 1 base and J by 9 bases, with 12 bases left in between. CDR3 sequence: CASSYLGRAQKLFF. CDR3 nucleotide sequence: TGTGCCAGCAGTTACTTAGGGAGGGCCCAAAAACTGTTTTTT.

Here the CDR3 DNA reads TGTGCCAGCAGTTACTCCGTAGGGGCCAACACTGAAGCTTTCTTT. It is translated as CASSYSVGANTEAFF. V usage is TRBV6-5 and J usage is TRBJ1-1, with TRBD1 as a possible D gene (5 bases). Germline V CDR1 and CDR2: MNHEY, SVGAGI. The CDR3 spans 15 residues. The ends were cut back, 0 bases at V and 2 bases at J, with 10 bases in the middle.

The V gene is TRBV30, the J gene TRBJ1-4, with 7 bases identical to TRBD1. Germline CDR1 GTSNPN, CDR2 SVGIG (reference sequence). The length of the CDR3 is 14 residues. Trimming at V came to 1 base and at J to 8 bases, leaving 7 bases not matched to a gene. The CDR3 is CAWSARDRYEKLFF. The CDR3 DNA reads TGTGCCTGGAGTGCTCGGGACAGATACGAAAAACTGTTTTTT. Filled out from reference TRBV30 and TRBJ1-4, the complete variable domain reads SQTIHQWPATLVQPVGSPLSLECTVEGTSNPNLYWYRQAAGRGLQLLFYSVGIGQISSEVPQNLSASRPQDRQFILSSKKLLLSDSGFYLCAWSARDRYEKLFFGSGTQLSVL.

This chain joins TRBV7-2 and TRBJ1-1, with 9 bases aligning to TRBD1. After removal of 3 bases from V and 5 bases from J, the junction contained 7 bases not matched to a gene. Per the germline V gene, CDR1 is SGHTA and CDR2 is FQGNSA. This CDR3 region has 15 residues. The CDR3 region is CASSLWTGVTTEAFF. CDR3 in DNA: TGTGCCAGCAGCTTGTGGACAGGGGTCACTACTGAAGCTTTCTTT.